Below, one T cell receptor (beta chain) is given with its context. What it binds is not known. Primers included in the PCR were 60 Vbeta and 13 Jbeta primers. The data were produced by immunoSEQ multiplex PCR, yet TCRdb's version contains in-frame clones alone and is incomplete. The table lists approximately 150,000 clones, roughly 81% of them singletons, with about 13% in the top ten. This CDR3 region has 15 residues. The germline V gene has CDR1 SGHVS and CDR2 FNYEAQ. With 5 bases clipped from V and 0 bases from J, the junction kept 5 bases outside the gene matches. The data belong to a study of cytomegalovirus exposure and HLA in healthy donors. Overall study results and limits: The classifier reportedly diagnosed cytomegalovirus status with high sensitivity and specificity. Later on, an analysis found that several of the most significant clusters appeared to be linked to common viral pathogens, which included parvovirus B19.

The source of this sequence is a woman aged 45 to 65 in good health and CMV-seronegative. Material for sequencing was PBMCs. The rearrangement links TRBV7-6 to TRBJ2-5; TRBD1 aligns across 8 bases. The CDR3 DNA reads TGTGCCAGCAGCGTAAGGACAGGGTACCAAGAGACCCAGTACTTC. Encoded protein: CASSVRTGYQETQYF. Filled out from reference TRBV7-6 and TRBJ2-5, the complete variable domain reads GAGVSQSPRYKVTKRGQDVALRCDPISGHVSLYWYRQALGQGPEFLTYFNYEAQQDKSGLPNDRFSAERPEGSISTLTIQRTEQRDSAMYRCASSVRTGYQETQYFGPGTRLLVL.